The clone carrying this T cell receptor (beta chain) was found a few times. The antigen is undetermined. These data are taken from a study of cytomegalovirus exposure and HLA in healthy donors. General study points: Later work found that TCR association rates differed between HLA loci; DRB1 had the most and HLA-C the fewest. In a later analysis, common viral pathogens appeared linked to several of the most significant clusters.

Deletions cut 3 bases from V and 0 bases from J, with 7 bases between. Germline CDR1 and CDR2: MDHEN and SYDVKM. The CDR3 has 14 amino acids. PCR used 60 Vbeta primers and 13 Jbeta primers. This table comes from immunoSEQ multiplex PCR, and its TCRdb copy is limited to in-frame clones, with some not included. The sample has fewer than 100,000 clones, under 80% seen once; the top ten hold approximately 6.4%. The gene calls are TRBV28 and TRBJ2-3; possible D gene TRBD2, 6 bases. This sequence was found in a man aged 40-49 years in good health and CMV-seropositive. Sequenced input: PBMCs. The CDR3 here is CASSFAGSTDTQYF. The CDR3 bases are TGTGCCAGCAGTTTCGCGGGAAGCACAGATACGCAGTATTTT.